A single sample is the source of the 5 T cell receptor beta chains below, sequenced in a study of T cell responses to AZD1222 COVID-19 vaccine. The repertoire was sequenced with immunoSEQ multiplex PCR; TCRdb's copy has only in-frame clones and lacks some. The sample shows about 160,000 clones, 92% of them seen only once. The sample consisted of peripheral blood, taken on day 0 of MenACWY control vaccination. The receptors stem from an adult in good health.

The gene calls are TRBV9 and TRBJ2-1; D is uncertain. The CDR3 spans 13 residues. CDR1 SGDLS and CDR2 YYNGEE come from the germline V gene. The ends were cut back, 3 bases at V and 7 bases at J, with 11 bases in the middle. The CDR3 DNA sequence: TGTGCCAGCAGCGCTCTAGGATGGAATGAGCAGTTCTTC. As protein: CASSALGWNEQFF.

This clone was picked up one time. This chain connects TRBV6-4 to TRBJ1-4; D possibly corresponds to TRBD1 (5 bases). The length of the CDR3 is 15 residues. V was trimmed by 3 bases and J by 7 bases, leaving 15 bases between them. CDR1 is MRHNA and CDR2 is SNTAGT in the germline V gene. The CDR3 DNA follows: TGTGCCAGCAGTGAAAACGCAGGGTTCGGTGAAAAACTGTTTTTT. Translated: CASSENAGFGEKLFF.

The genes are TRBV19 and TRBJ1-5; maybe TRBD1 (5 bases). This CDR3 is 15 amino acids long. V was shortened by 7 bases and J by 0 bases, with 13 bases between the two germline ends. Germline V CDR1 and CDR2: LNHDA, SQIVND (reference sequence). The CDR3 DNA is TGTGCCAGTATGGATGCAGGGATTAGCAATCAGCCCCAGCATTTT. This encodes CASMDAGISNQPQHF.

The V and J genes are TRBV7-3 and TRBJ2-6; TRBD1 agrees at 10 bases. J lost 1 base, V lost 5 bases, and 8 bases had no gene match. CDR3 size: 18 residues. Germline CDR1 and CDR2: SGHTA and FQGTGA. DNA of the CDR3: TGTGCCAGCAGCCCCCGGGACAGGGGTCTTTCTGGGGCCAACGTCCTGACTTTC. Its translation: CASSPRDRGLSGANVLTF.

The chain combines TRBV7-6 with TRBJ1-6; D not resolved. Germline V gene lookup returns CDR1 SGHVS and CDR2 FNYEAQ. Trimming pared 6 bases from V and 9 bases from J, leaving 12 bases between. The CDR3 runs to 13 residues. Here the CDR3 reads CASRGQEGSPLHF. As DNA, the CDR3 is TGTGCCAGCAGAGGTCAGGAAGGTTCACCCCTCCACTTT. Full variable domain (rest looked up from reference TRBV7-6 and TRBJ1-6): GAGVSQSPRYKVTKRGQDVALRCDPISGHVSLYWYRQALGQGPEFLTYFNYEAQQDKSGLPNDRFSAERPEGSISTLTIQRTEQRDSAMYRCASRGQEGSPLHFGNGTRLTVT.